Described below is a single T cell receptor beta chain sequence and its context. Mismatch with germline at one junction end may stem from a read error. TCRdb's table, derived via immunoSEQ multiplex PCR, lists solely in-frame clones and lacks some. The data contain about 150,000 clones, about 85% of them singletons. The sample originates from a study of blood T cell repertoires in COVID-19. Participant-reported clinical history was the basis for cohort assignment. This CDR3 is 14 amino acids long. In germline, CDR1 is SNHLY, CDR2 FYNNEI. This receptor was taken from a woman in her thirties or forties who had been exposed to COVID-19. V usage is TRBV2 and J usage is TRBJ1-2; D unclear. Material: PBMCs or T cells enriched from blood (not recorded which). CDR3 sequence (DNA): TGTGCCAGCAGTGGAAGAGGCTACACCCCGGCGCACATCTTC. Translation: CASSGRGYTPAHIF.